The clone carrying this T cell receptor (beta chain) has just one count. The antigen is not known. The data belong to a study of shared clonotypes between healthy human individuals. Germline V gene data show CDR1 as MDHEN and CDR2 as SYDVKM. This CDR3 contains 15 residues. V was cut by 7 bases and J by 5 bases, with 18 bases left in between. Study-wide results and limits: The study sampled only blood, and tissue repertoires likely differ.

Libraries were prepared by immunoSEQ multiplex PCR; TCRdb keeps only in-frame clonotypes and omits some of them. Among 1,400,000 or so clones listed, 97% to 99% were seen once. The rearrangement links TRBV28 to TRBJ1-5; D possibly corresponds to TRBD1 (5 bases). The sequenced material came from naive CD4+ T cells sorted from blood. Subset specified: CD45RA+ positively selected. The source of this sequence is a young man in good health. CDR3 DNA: TGTGCCAGCACCCCCAGGCCCAGGGCCTATCAGCCCCAGCATTTT. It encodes CASTPRPRAYQPQHF. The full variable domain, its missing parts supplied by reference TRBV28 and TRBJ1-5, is DVKVTQSSRYLVKRTGEKVFLECVQDMDHENMFWYRQDPGLGLRLIYFSYDVKMKEKGDIPEGYSVSREKKERFSLILESASTNQTSMYLCASTPRPRAYQPQHFGDGTRLSIL.